The clone carrying this T cell receptor beta chain showed up just a few times. Its antigen is unidentified. The source of the sample is a study of CD8 T cells in ankylosing spondylitis. Regarding the study as a whole: Made up of about eight highly homologous variants, a TCR beta motif appeared characteristic of ankylosing spondylitis blood.

With V trimmed by 4 bases and J by 7 bases, 13 bases remained unmatched. The CDR3 is 16 residues long. Germline-derived CDR1 and CDR2 are MNHEY and SVGAGI. TCRdb fed the 5' RACE reads into MiXCR, producing one record per CDR3 protein. The profile shows about 180,000 distinct CDR3 sequences, 9.5% to 10% of them singletons. Material: blood, either unsorted or a sorted T cell fraction (not recorded which). The sequence was collected from a female donor with ankylosing spondylitis or in good health (not recorded which). This chain links TRBV6-5 with TRBJ2-1; 7 nucleotides match TRBD2. CDR3 in amino acids: CASSSPGAGESNEQFF. CDR3 nucleotide sequence: TGTGCCAGCAGTTCCCCTGGGGCGGGAGAATCAAATGAGCAGTTCTTC.